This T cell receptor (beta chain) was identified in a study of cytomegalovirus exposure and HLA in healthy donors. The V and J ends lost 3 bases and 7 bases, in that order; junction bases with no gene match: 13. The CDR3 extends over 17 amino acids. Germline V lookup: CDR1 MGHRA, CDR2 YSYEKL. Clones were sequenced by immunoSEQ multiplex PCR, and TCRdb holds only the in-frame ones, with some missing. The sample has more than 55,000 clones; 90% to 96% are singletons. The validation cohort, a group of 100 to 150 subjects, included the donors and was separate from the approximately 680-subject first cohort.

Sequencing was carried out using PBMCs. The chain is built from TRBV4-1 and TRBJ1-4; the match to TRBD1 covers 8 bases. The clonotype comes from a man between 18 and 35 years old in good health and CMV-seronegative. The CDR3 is CASSQVRGRNRGEKLFF. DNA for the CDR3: TGCGCCAGCAGCCAGGTCAGGGGGCGAAATAGAGGTGAAAAACTGTTTTTT.